The clone carrying this T cell receptor beta chain was counted a single time. Its antigen is not known. In germline, CDR1 is SGHNT, CDR2 YENEEA. CDR3 length: 10 residues. The V end was cut by 1 base, the J end by 8 bases, with 2 bases between. The data belong to a study of T cell responses to AZD1222 COVID-19 vaccine. Sequencing was performed with immunoSEQ multiplex PCR; in TCRdb, only in-frame clones are kept and a portion is missing. The sample has some 180,000 clones, roughly 92% seen once. Study results and limitations: Across spike, vaccine-associated CD4 TCRs were found, dominant at 160-218 and 743-854. No day 14 peak samples; only post-peak repertoires were characterized. Spike-specific TCR breadth and depth were elevated following two AZD1222 doses. Of the AZD1222 recipients, only 5 to 7 were seropositive at baseline.

The receptor was derived from an adult who received the AZD1222 COVID-19 vaccine. The rearrangement links TRBV11-3 to TRBJ1-1; D call uncertain. This specimen was peripheral blood, taken 28 days after the second AZD1222 dose. CDR3 protein: CASSLGEAFF. In DNA form, the CDR3 reads TGTGCCAGCAGCTTAGGGGAAGCTTTCTTT.